This TCR beta chain was sequenced in a study of multiple sclerosis patients with progressive multifocal leukoencephalopathy. Study findings and constraints: Preferential TRBV-TRBJ pairings or common gene usage were not detected at PML.

This clone was detected a few times. The antigen is undetermined. The CDR3 contains 14 residues. Germline CDR1 is LNHDA and CDR2 is SQIVND (reference sequence). Trimming cost V 3 bases and J 4 bases, with 12 bases left between them. Spiked into each PCR were synthetic inline TR CDR3 controls of all V-J pairings. Only in-frame clones appear in the TCRdb table, and some are missing; sequencing was by immunoSEQ multiplex PCR. The data hold 25,000 to 30,000 clones, with over 85% observed a single time. Time point specified: 6 to 7 months of natalizumab therapy. The rearrangement links TRBV19 to TRBJ1-1; TRBD1 might be the D (5 bases). The starting material was PBMCs, obtained from a patient treated with natalizumab. This TCR derives from a human donor with multiple sclerosis. CDR3 sequence (DNA): TGTGCCAGTAGTATGTTTTCAGGGACCACTGAAGCTTTCTTT. It codes for CASSMFSGTTEAFF.